The rows below give T cell receptor beta chains drawn from one sample of a study of CD8 T cells in ankylosing spondylitis. One entry per CDR3 protein, called by TCRdb with MiXCR from the 5' RACE reads. The sample lists some 200,000 distinct CDR3 sequences, approximately 7.3% occurring once. Material: blood, either unsorted or a sorted T cell fraction (not recorded which). These receptors were taken from a male donor with ankylosing spondylitis. Both conserved end residues are part of each CDR3. The D gene is left open where the match is weak. Clone size, where shown, is once, few, many, or a class for clones that have expanded.

TRBV7-2	TRBD2	TRBJ2-7	NA	CASSQAGLRSSYEQYF	TGTGCCAGCAGCCAAGCGGGACTTCGGAGCTCCTACGAGCAGTACTTC
TRBV20-1	NA	TRBJ1-1	many	CSARESPRAEAFF	TGCAGTGCTAGAGAGAGTCCTAGGGCTGAAGCTTTCTTT
TRBV7-2	NA	TRBJ2-7	many	CASSLAAGTSYEQYF	TGTGCCAGCAGCTTAGCGGCGGGGACGTCCTACGAGCAGTACTTC
TRBV20-1	TRBD1	TRBJ2-7	many	CSAAPDRVSNEQYF	TGCAGTGCAGCCCCCGACAGGGTCTCCAACGAGCAGTACTTC
TRBV7-9	NA	TRBJ1-6	many	CASSLVGGSYSPLHF	TGTGCCAGCAGCTTAGTGGGGGGCAGCTATTCACCCCTCCACTTT
TRBV5-1	TRBD2	TRBJ2-1	NA	CASSWTSGLRNEQFF	TGCGCCAGCAGCTGGACTAGCGGACTCCGGAATGAGCAGTTCTTC
TRBV4-2	NA	TRBJ2-2	few	CASSPFEGEVRELFF	TGTGCCAGCAGCCCTTTTGAGGGAGAGGTCCGGGAGCTGTTTTTT
TRBV15	NA	TRBJ1-2	many	CATSREDSTYGGYTF	TGTGCCACCAGCAGAGAGGACAGCACTTACGGGGGCTACACCTTC
TRBV12-3/TRBV12-4	NA	TRBJ1-5	few	CASSEGPGNQPQHF	TGTGCCAGCAGTGAGGGCCCGGGGAATCAGCCCCAGCATTTT
TRBV12-3/TRBV12-4	TRBD2	TRBJ2-3	many	CASSLAGTSGTDTQYF	TGTGCCAGCAGTCTAGCCGGGACTAGCGGGACAGATACGCAGTATTTT
TRBV28	NA	TRBJ2-7	many	CASSLLGLRYEQYF	TGTGCCAGCAGTTTATTAGGCCTACGCTACGAGCAGTACTTC